This TCR beta chain was recovered during a study of blood T cells in healthy people across ages. Study-level points and caveats: Per million T cells, the diversity of TCR beta decreased roughly linearly as age advanced. More naive CD4+ cells and higher diversity were found in long-lived than in aged donors.

The use of a sample-barcoded 5' primer and a J-beta primer mix characterized a second PCR of roughly 7 to 11 cycles. TCRdb fed the 5' RACE reads into MiXCR, producing one record per CDR3 protein. The profile shows over a million distinct CDR3 sequences, 25% of them singletons. This clonotype was counted between two and nine times. Its target is not known. Trimming shortened V by 7 bases and J by 5 bases, and 11 bases separated the two germline ends. Looked up from germline, CDR1 is LGHNT and CDR2 is FRNRAP. This CDR3 has 12 amino acids. These same records also appear under a second study, on T cells of mothers and their children. As that study records: In the second PCR, M1S primer introduced barcodes and 2-4 random bases.

The chain links TRBV12-5 to TRBJ1-1; TRBD1 is a possible D gene (6 bases). The clonotype originates from a girl aged 2 to 9 in good health. The specimen sequenced was blood. The CDR3, as DNA: TGTGCTAGTGTCTGGACAGTTACTGAAGCTTTCTTT. Translated: CASVWTVTEAFF. Combining the CDR3 with reference TRBV12-5 and TRBJ1-1 gives the whole variable domain DARVTQTPRHKVTEMGQEVTMRCQPILGHNTVFWYRQTMMQGLELLAYFRNRAPLDDSGMPKDRFSAEMPDATLATLKIQPSEPRDSAVYFCASVWTVTEAFFGQGTRLTVV.